These 17 T cell receptor beta chains originate from one sample sequenced in a study of molecular identifiers for immune sequencing clone quantification. TCRdb reanalysed the PCR reads using MiXCR and keeps one entry per CDR3 protein. The table records under 600,000 distinct CDR3 sequences, 20% to 25% of them present only once. Sequencing was done on a sample of naive CD8+ T cells from blood, with Jurkat cell RNA spiked in. Subset reported: FACS-sorted CD8+CD4-CCR7+CD45RA+ naive T cells. These receptors were taken from a human donor in good health. Some libraries in this study had Jurkat cell RNA spiked in.

This clonotype appeared a few times. CDR3 nucleotide sequence: TGTGCCAGTAGTATTGGCACTAGTGTCGGCTACGAGCAGTACTTC. Translation: CASSIGTSVGYEQYF. The chain combines TRBV19 with TRBJ2-7; TRBD2 might be the D (5 bases). Between the trimmed V and J ends, which lost 3 bases and 3 bases, there was a span of 15 bases. The CDR3 sequence is 15 residues long. Germline lookup yields CDR1 LNHDA and CDR2 SQIVND (reference sequence). The complete variable domain, with remaining parts taken from reference TRBV19 and TRBJ2-7, reads DGGITQSPKYLFRKEGQNVTLSCEQNLNHDAMYWYRQDPGQGLRLIYYSQIVNDFQKGDIAEGYSVSREKKESFPLTVTSAQKNPTAFYLCASSIGTSVGYEQYFGPGTRLTVT.

This clonotype has a handful of counts. The rearrangement links TRBV2 to TRBJ2-3; 9 bases are a match to TRBD1. The length of the CDR3 is 16 residues. Germline V gene lookup returns CDR1 SNHLY and CDR2 FYNNEI. Trimming removed 8 bases from V and 3 bases from J; junction bases left unmatched: 12. Here the CDR3 DNA reads TGTGCCAGCTCCGAGAGGGGGGACAGGGTTACAGATACGCAGTATTTT. Its protein product is CASSERGDRVTDTQYF.

Of note for this clonotype: With a much larger clone just one base away, this may be a read error. Without the conserved terminal phenylalanine or tryptophan, this CDR3 likely stems from a read error. This sequence joins TRBV20-1 and TRBJ2-7; 11 bases are a match to TRBD1. Germline V gene data show CDR1 as DFQATT and CDR2 as SNEGSKA (reference sequence). V lost 8 bases and J lost 3; bases outside the gene matches: 6. There are 13 residues in the CDR3. The CDR3 sequence is CSPTGTGGYEQYS. CDR3 coding DNA: TGCAGTCCAACCGGGACAGGGGGCTACGAGCAGTACTCC.

In the case of this clonotype: A clone one base away is much larger, so this may be a read error. CDR3 amino acids: CSARDPAGGHDEQCF. Here the CDR3 DNA reads TGCAGTGCTAGAGACCCAGCGGGGGGGCACGACGAGCAGTGCTTC. The rearrangement links TRBV20-1 to TRBJ2-7, with 10 bases fitting TRBD2. CDR3 length: 15 residues. Germline V lookup: CDR1 DFQATT, CDR2 SNEGSKA (reference sequence).

This clonotype was picked up a small number of times. The chain carries TRBV7-2 and TRBJ1-2; 11 bases align to TRBD1. Germline values: CDR1 SGHTA, CDR2 FQGNSA. J was trimmed by 9 bases and V by 5 bases; bases with no gene match: 5. There are 13 residues in the CDR3. This CDR3 is CASSIGQGASYTF. In DNA form, the CDR3 reads TGTGCCAGCAGCATAGGACAGGGGGCGAGCTACACCTTC.

As for this clonotype: A much larger clone differs from this one at a single base, so this may be a read error. This chain connects TRBV6-2 or TRBV6-3 to TRBJ1-1; a possible D gene is TRBD1 (6 bases). CDR3 length equals 14 residues. CDR1 is MNHEY, CDR2 SVGEGT, per germline. CDR3 in amino acids: CVSSYGQKNTEAFF. The DNA for the CDR3 is TGTGTCAGCAGTTACGGACAGAAGAACACTGAAGCTTTCTTT.

This clonotype was seen ten or more times. The genes are TRBV7-9 and TRBJ2-7; D ambiguous. This CDR3 comprises 12 residues. V lost 4 bases and J lost 5, with 9 bases in between. Germline CDR1 SEHNR, CDR2 FQNEAQ (reference sequence). CDR3 DNA: TGTGCCAGCAGCTCCCCCGTCGACGAGCAGTACTTC. It yields the protein CASSSPVDEQYF.

Comments on this clonotype: This may stem from a read error, because a much larger clone lies one nucleotide away. The chain has TRBV6-6 and TRBJ2-3; possibly TRBD1 for D (6 bases). This CDR3 comprises 15 residues. Per the germline V gene, CDR1 is MNHNY and CDR2 is SVGAGI (reference sequence). The CDR3 sequence is CDSSPRQEYTDTQYF. The CDR3 nucleotides are TGTGACAGCAGTCCCCGACAGGAATACACAGATACGCAGTATTTT.

As regards this clonotype: This may be a read error, as it is one base from a much larger clone. The V gene is TRBV20-1, the J gene TRBJ1-1, with no clear D. Germline V lookup: CDR1 DFQATT, CDR2 SNEGSKA (reference sequence). The CDR3 is 11 amino acids. In DNA form, the CDR3 reads TGCTGTGCTACACAGACACATCAAGCTTTCTTT. Its protein is CCATQTHQAFF.

Of note for this clonotype: A clone one base away is much larger, so this may be a read error. V is TRBV25-1 and J is TRBJ2-7, with D perhaps TRBD1 (5 bases). This CDR3 comprises 15 residues. Germline V gene sequence: CDR1 MGHDK, CDR2 SYGVNS. The CDR3 sequence: CASSEAGSVKDERYF. The CDR3 bases are TGTGCCAGCAGTGAGGCAGGGTCCGTGAAAGACGAGCGGTACTTC.

The sample holds a few counts of this clonotype. The junction shows a germline mismatch at one end, possibly a read error. The gene calls are TRBV7-2 and TRBJ1-1, with D perhaps matching TRBD1 (5 bases). This CDR3 is 13 amino acids long. Germline V gene lookup returns CDR1 SGHTA and CDR2 FQGNSA. CDR3 nucleotide sequence: TGTGCCAGCAGCTTAATGGGGGTGACTGAAGCTTCCTTT. Its protein is CASSLMGVTEASF.

This clonotype was observed many times. This rearrangement joins TRBV30 to TRBJ1-1; the D gene is possibly TRBD1 (5 bases). The CDR3 is made up of 13 amino acids. V lost 4 bases and J lost 3, with 12 bases in between. CDR1 is GTSNPN and CDR2 is SVGIG in the germline V gene (reference sequence). The CDR3 loop is CAWTTSGDTEAFF. The CDR3 nucleotides read TGTGCCTGGACTACGTCGGGGGACACTGAAGCTTTCTTT.

V gene TRBV12-3 or TRBV12-4 combines with J gene TRBJ2-5; D is possibly TRBD2 (7 bases). V was pared by 1 base and J by 3 bases, with 21 bases between. The length of the CDR3 is 18 residues. The CDR3 coding sequence is TGTGCCAGCAGTTTAGGGTGGATGTCGGGGGGCGAGGAAGAGACCCAGTACTTC. It codes for CASSLGWMSGGEEETQYF.

This clonotype has at least ten counts. This sequence joins TRBV12-3 or TRBV12-4 and TRBJ1-1, with 8 bases identical to TRBD1. The V gene end was trimmed by 5 bases and the J gene end by 5 bases; junction bases not matched to a gene: 10. The CDR3 has 15 amino acids. CDR3 protein: CASSPETGVRTEAFF. The CDR3 DNA reads as TGTGCCAGCAGTCCAGAGACAGGGGTTCGGACTGAAGCTTTCTTT.

Details on this clonotype: A much larger clone differs from this one at a single base, so this may be a read error. The rearrangement links TRBV11-2 to TRBJ2-5; tentatively, D is TRBD1 (6 bases). This CDR3 has 16 residues. Germline CDR1 reads SGHAT; CDR2 reads FQNNGV. For the CDR3, the DNA is TGTGGCAGCAGCCCCCCATTGGGGGCCCAACAAGAGACCCAGTACTTC. Its protein product is CGSSPPLGAQQETQYF.

V and J are TRBV11-3 and TRBJ2-4; 7 bases are shared with TRBD1. Germline values: CDR1 SGHNT, CDR2 YENEEA. The junction had 3 bases not matched to a gene; V was cut back by 4 bases and J by 6 bases. This CDR3 is built from 13 residues. The CDR3: CASSSGTANIQYF. As DNA, the CDR3 is TGTGCCAGCAGCTCCGGGACAGCAAACATTCAGTACTTC.

This clonotype was recorded a few times. Since a much larger clone is just one base distant, this may be a read error. This chain's CDR3 is CSVDGGVADTRYF. CDR3 nucleotides: TGCAGCGTTGACGGGGGGGTAGCAGATACGCGGTATTTT. The chain carries TRBV29-1 and TRBJ2-3; 8 bases map to TRBD2. The CDR3 runs to 13 residues. The germline gives CDR1 SQVTM, CDR2 ANQGSEA.